Detailed here is one T cell receptor beta chain. Its specificity is not known. This entry is derived from a study of graft-versus-host responses after intestinal transplantation. Study overall: Recipients were given multivisceral, liver-intestinal, or isolated intestinal transplants. Every one of the recipients received anti-thymocyte globulin induction and afterwards took tacrolimus and steroids for roughly three years. The study, taken as a whole, reports: The highest levels of circulating GvH clones went along with early declines in HvG clones after transplant. GvH clones appeared in recipient marrow, some first in ileum or blood.

Germline values: CDR1 MNHEY, CDR2 SVGAGI. Between the trimmed V and J ends, which lost 7 bases and 3 bases, there was a span of 15 bases. This CDR3 contains 14 residues. The data were produced by immunoSEQ multiplex PCR, yet TCRdb's version contains in-frame clones alone and is incomplete. The table has 150,000 or so clones, around nine tenths seen once. The specimen was unstimulated CD4+ T cells sorted from spleen or lymph node cells, collected before intestinal transplant. The chain is built from TRBV6-5 and TRBJ1-1; D ambiguous. The clonotype comes from a human donor who received an intestinal transplant. CDR3 in amino acids: CASTVRGIDTEAFF. Written as DNA, the CDR3 is TGTGCCAGCACCGTTAGAGGGATTGACACTGAAGCTTTCTTT.